This T cell receptor (beta chain) was captured by sequencing in a study of T-cell memory formation after mild COVID-19. The overall study: Largely, the TCR clusters proved donor specific.

After 5'RACE with constant-segment primers, TCR alpha and TCR beta cDNA libraries carrying sample barcodes and UMIs were obtained. TCRdb redid the calling of the 5' RACE reads with MiXCR, one entry per CDR3 protein. This table has roughly 400,000 distinct CDR3 sequences, around 24% appearing once. This clonotype was detected a few times. Its target is unknown. Trimming pared 5 bases from V and 2 bases from J, leaving 12 bases between. The CDR3 runs 14 residues. Broader study findings: Clones from the second wave (peaking day 37) had unconfirmed SARS-CoV-2 specificity.

The chain is built from TRBV12-3 or TRBV12-4 and TRBJ2-5; D remains ambiguous. The sequence was collected from an adult woman who had mild COVID-19 (a few samples of this study predate the infection). Cell type and time point are not known. The sample was PBMCs or a T cell subset sorted from them (not recorded which). The CDR3 DNA is TGTGCCAGCAGTCTGAGGCGGAATCAAGAGACCCAGTACTTC. This translates into CASSLRRNQETQYF.